This is a list of T cell receptor beta chains from one sample in a study of PD-L1 blockade in urothelial cancer. Profiled with immunoSEQ multiplex PCR; TCRdb holds only in-frame clones, not every one. Seen here are about 39,000 clones, approximately 90% observed once, and the top ten hold roughly 2.1%. Material: PBMCs, obtained around atezolizumab (anti-PD-L1) treatment. These receptors all stem from a man aged 55 to 70 with urothelial cancer. Both conserved end residues are part of each CDR3. Fields, in order: V gene, J gene, clone size, D gene, CDR3 DNA, CDR3 protein. D genes are given only for firm matches. For some rows the clone size is stated as once, few or many, or as a class when expanded; others skip it.

v_call: TRBV6-5; j_call: TRBJ1-1; clone_size: NA; d_call: TRBD1; cdr3_nt: TGTGCCAGCAGTAAAGACAGGGACTTGAACACTGAAGCTTTCTTT; cdr3_aa: CASSKDRDLNTEAFF
v_call: TRBV7-7; j_call: TRBJ2-2; clone_size: NA; d_call: TRBD1; cdr3_nt: TGTGCCAGCAGCTTGGACAGGGAAGCCGGGGAGCTGTTTTTT; cdr3_aa: CASSLDREAGELFF
v_call: TRBV18; j_call: TRBJ2-1; clone_size: NA; d_call: NA; cdr3_nt: TGTGCCAGCTCACCTGTCCAGGGATGGAATGAGCAGTTCTTC; cdr3_aa: CASSPVQGWNEQFF
v_call: TRBV5-4; j_call: TRBJ2-5; clone_size: NA; d_call: TRBD1; cdr3_nt: TGTGCCAGCAACATACAGGGGCCCTCAGAGACCCAGTACTTC; cdr3_aa: CASNIQGPSETQYF
v_call: TRBV29-1; j_call: TRBJ2-7; clone_size: NA; d_call: NA; cdr3_nt: TGCAGCGTTGAGGAGGGGTGGGAGCAGTACTTC; cdr3_aa: CSVEEGWEQYF
v_call: TRBV28; j_call: TRBJ2-3; clone_size: NA; d_call: NA; cdr3_nt: TGTGCCAGCGGGGGGGCTCAGGGAGGAGCAGATACGCAGTATTTT; cdr3_aa: CASGGAQGGADTQYF
v_call: TRBV5-4; j_call: TRBJ1-2; clone_size: NA; d_call: NA; cdr3_nt: TGTGCCAGCAGCTTCTCGATCGGGGGCTACACCTTC; cdr3_aa: CASSFSIGGYTF
v_call: TRBV28; j_call: TRBJ2-1; clone_size: once; d_call: NA; cdr3_nt: TGTGCCAGCAGCCTACCGGGGGTAGGAGGGGGCGAGCAGTTCTTC; cdr3_aa: CASSLPGVGGGEQFF
v_call: TRBV5-1; j_call: TRBJ2-3; clone_size: NA; d_call: NA; cdr3_nt: TGCGCCAGCAGCTCCGGACAGTCCACAGATACGCAGTATTTT; cdr3_aa: CASSSGQSTDTQYF
v_call: TRBV7-8; j_call: TRBJ2-1; clone_size: NA; d_call: TRBD1; cdr3_nt: TGTGCCAGCAGCTTAGCGGGGAAAGGGACAGGGGCCTACAATGAGCAGTTCTTC; cdr3_aa: CASSLAGKGTGAYNEQFF
v_call: TRBV28; j_call: TRBJ2-3; clone_size: NA; d_call: NA; cdr3_nt: TGTGCCAGCAGTTTAAGAGGAGGCACAGATACGCAGTATTTT; cdr3_aa: CASSLRGGTDTQYF
v_call: TRBV19; j_call: TRBJ1-5; clone_size: NA; d_call: TRBD1; cdr3_nt: TGTGCCAGTGCGGACAGGAATGACCAGCCCCAGCATTTT; cdr3_aa: CASADRNDQPQHF
v_call: TRBV10-2; j_call: TRBJ1-3; clone_size: once; d_call: NA; cdr3_nt: TGCGCCAGCAGTGTGAACTTAAACTCTGGAAACACCATATATTTT; cdr3_aa: CASSVNLNSGNTIYF
v_call: TRBV5-6; j_call: TRBJ1-2; clone_size: few; d_call: NA; cdr3_nt: TGTGCCAGCAGCTTGGGAGGAAACTATGGCTACACCTTC; cdr3_aa: CASSLGGNYGYTF
v_call: TRBV5-1; j_call: TRBJ2-3; clone_size: NA; d_call: NA; cdr3_nt: TGCGCCAGCAGCTTGGTAGAACTAAACACAGATACGCAGTATTTT; cdr3_aa: CASSLVELNTDTQYF
v_call: TRBV18; j_call: TRBJ2-7; clone_size: NA; d_call: TRBD1; cdr3_nt: TGTGCCAGCTCAGCCGGGACAGTGAACTACGAGCAGTACTTC; cdr3_aa: CASSAGTVNYEQYF
v_call: TRBV30; j_call: TRBJ1-3; clone_size: NA; d_call: NA; cdr3_nt: TGTGCCTGGAGTGCCGGGTTGGCCTCTGGAAACACCATATATTTT; cdr3_aa: CAWSAGLASGNTIYF
v_call: TRBV11-2; j_call: TRBJ2-2; clone_size: NA; d_call: NA; cdr3_nt: TGTGCCAGCAAGCTCCTCAGGGCCGGGGAGCTGTTTTTT; cdr3_aa: CASKLLRAGELFF
v_call: TRBV4-2; j_call: TRBJ1-5; clone_size: NA; d_call: TRBD1; cdr3_nt: TGTGCCAGCAGCCAAGACAGGGGGACGCACCAGCCCCAGCATTTT; cdr3_aa: CASSQDRGTHQPQHF
v_call: TRBV6-5; j_call: TRBJ2-5; clone_size: NA; d_call: NA; cdr3_nt: TGTGCCAGCAGTTACTCGGGGGCGGGAGAGACCCAGTACTTC; cdr3_aa: CASSYSGAGETQYF
v_call: TRBV6-1; j_call: TRBJ1-2; clone_size: NA; d_call: NA; cdr3_nt: TGTGCCAGCATTCCGGGCCCCGATCAGGGGGGCTACACCTTC; cdr3_aa: CASIPGPDQGGYTF
v_call: TRBV5-5; j_call: TRBJ1-1; clone_size: once; d_call: TRBD1; cdr3_nt: TGTGCCAGCAGCTTGCCCCCGGGACAGGACACTGAAGCTTTCTTT; cdr3_aa: CASSLPPGQDTEAFF
v_call: TRBV30; j_call: TRBJ2-7; clone_size: NA; d_call: NA; cdr3_nt: TGTGCCTGGAGTGTAGAGAGGAGCAGGGCCTACGAGCAGTACTTC; cdr3_aa: CAWSVERSRAYEQYF
v_call: TRBV6-4; j_call: TRBJ2-1; clone_size: NA; d_call: TRBD2; cdr3_nt: TGTGCCAGCAGCACGGGGGAGGGGACTAATGAGCAGTTCTTC; cdr3_aa: CASSTGEGTNEQFF
v_call: TRBV5-1; j_call: TRBJ1-3; clone_size: once; d_call: NA; cdr3_nt: TGCGCCAGCAGCGCTGGACAGTCTGGAAACACCATATATTTT; cdr3_aa: CASSAGQSGNTIYF
v_call: TRBV9; j_call: TRBJ1-3; clone_size: NA; d_call: NA; cdr3_nt: TGTGCCAGCTGCCGGGGAAACTCTGGAAACACCATATATTTT; cdr3_aa: CASCRGNSGNTIYF
v_call: TRBV5-1; j_call: TRBJ1-4; clone_size: NA; d_call: NA; cdr3_nt: TGCGCCAGCAGCTCACAGTTCCGTAATGAAAAACTGTTTTTT; cdr3_aa: CASSSQFRNEKLFF
v_call: TRBV19; j_call: TRBJ1-5; clone_size: NA; d_call: TRBD1; cdr3_nt: TGTGCCAGTAGTATAGGACAGGGAGTCGTACATTTT; cdr3_aa: CASSIGQGVVHF
v_call: TRBV6-4; j_call: TRBJ2-1; clone_size: NA; d_call: NA; cdr3_nt: TGTGCCAGCCCCCCAGGCAACTCGCACAATGAGCAGTTCTTC; cdr3_aa: CASPPGNSHNEQFF
v_call: TRBV7-2; j_call: TRBJ2-7; clone_size: medium-sized; d_call: NA; cdr3_nt: TGTGCCAGCAGCTATAACTCCTACGAGCAGTACTTC; cdr3_aa: CASSYNSYEQYF
v_call: TRBV7-2; j_call: TRBJ1-2; clone_size: NA; d_call: NA; cdr3_nt: TGTGCCAGCAGCTTAGTCCTCGGGTCCGGCTACACCTTC; cdr3_aa: CASSLVLGSGYTF
v_call: TRBV9; j_call: TRBJ2-3; clone_size: NA; d_call: TRBD1; cdr3_nt: TGTGCCAGCAGCGGGAGGACAGGGGTTGGCACAGATACGCAGTATTTT; cdr3_aa: CASSGRTGVGTDTQYF
v_call: TRBV11-3; j_call: TRBJ1-2; clone_size: NA; d_call: TRBD1; cdr3_nt: TGTGCCAGCAGCCCCGGGACAGGGCTAGACGGCTACACCTTC; cdr3_aa: CASSPGTGLDGYTF
v_call: TRBV6-5; j_call: TRBJ1-6; clone_size: NA; d_call: NA; cdr3_nt: TGTGCCAGCAGTTCCCGGACAGACCTTTTCTTCCACTTT; cdr3_aa: CASSSRTDLFFHF
v_call: TRBV18; j_call: TRBJ1-2; clone_size: NA; d_call: NA; cdr3_nt: TGTGCCAGCTCACCGGGGAGGGCCAACTATGGCTACACCTTC; cdr3_aa: CASSPGRANYGYTF
v_call: TRBV2; j_call: TRBJ1-5; clone_size: NA; d_call: NA; cdr3_nt: TGTGCCAGCGGAAGACAGGATAGCAATCAGCCCCAGCATTTT; cdr3_aa: CASGRQDSNQPQHF
v_call: TRBV19; j_call: TRBJ2-5; clone_size: NA; d_call: NA; cdr3_nt: TGTGCCAGTAGTATCCAGGAGACCCAGTACTTC; cdr3_aa: CASSIQETQYF
v_call: TRBV7-3; j_call: TRBJ2-1; clone_size: once; d_call: TRBD2; cdr3_nt: TGTGCCAGCAGCTCAAGCGGAGGGACTAGTAACAATGAGCAGTTCTTC; cdr3_aa: CASSSSGGTSNNEQFF
v_call: TRBV7-3; j_call: TRBJ2-3; clone_size: NA; d_call: NA; cdr3_nt: TGTGCCAGCAGCTTAACCGGGGGGCAAACAGATACGCAGTATTTT; cdr3_aa: CASSLTGGQTDTQYF
v_call: TRBV6-6; j_call: TRBJ2-7; clone_size: NA; d_call: TRBD2; cdr3_nt: TGTGCCAGCAGCCCGCTGCTAGCGGGGCTTCACTACGAGCAGTACTTC; cdr3_aa: CASSPLLAGLHYEQYF
v_call: TRBV4-3; j_call: TRBJ2-3; clone_size: NA; d_call: TRBD1; cdr3_nt: TGCGCCAGCAGATCAGGTCAGGGGGCAACAGATACGCAGTATTTT; cdr3_aa: CASRSGQGATDTQYF
v_call: TRBV15; j_call: TRBJ1-1; clone_size: NA; d_call: NA; cdr3_nt: TGTGCCACCAGCCGTCAGGGTTTTAGTGCGAACACTGAAGCTTTCTTT; cdr3_aa: CATSRQGFSANTEAFF